A single sample gave rise to the 7 T cell receptor beta chains below, sequenced in a study of blood T cells in healthy people across ages. Sample-barcoded 5' priming and a J-beta primer mix drove a second PCR of about 7 to 12 cycles. TCRdb passed the 5' RACE reads through MiXCR, listing each CDR3 protein once. The data hold 780,000 or so distinct CDR3 sequences, with roughly three fifths observed a single time. Sample: blood. The receptors derive from a man aged 40-50 years in good health.

This clonotype was seen a handful of times. The chain is built from TRBV24-1 and TRBJ2-1; TRBD2 matches at 11 bases. The J call is doubtful: the DNA matches TRBJ2-7 better. CDR1 KGHDR and CDR2 SFDVKD come from the germline V gene. The CDR3 totals 19 residues. The chain's CDR3 is CATSDSEIRLAGFNNEQYF. For the CDR3, the DNA is TGTGCCACCAGTGATTCAGAAATTCGACTAGCGGGATTCAACAATGAGCAGTACTTC.

The chain employs TRBV29-1 and TRBJ1-2; D is undetermined. The CDR3 is 14 residues long. From germline, CDR1 is SQVTM and CDR2 ANQGSEA. V was shortened by 1 base and J by 4 bases, with 13 bases between the two germline ends. The CDR3 DNA is TGCAGCGTTGAAGCTCCTGAGGGAGGCTATGGCTACACCTTC. This gives the protein CSVEAPEGGYGYTF.

J is TRBJ2-1 and V is TRBV6-1, with D unresolved. Trimming cost V 2 bases and J 6 bases, with 2 bases left between them. The CDR3 contains 11 residues. The germline gives CDR1 MNHNS, CDR2 SASEGT. The CDR3 DNA follows: TGTGCCAGCAGTGAACTCAATGAGCAGTTCTTC. This translates into CASSELNEQFF.

This clonotype has a handful of counts. The rearrangement links TRBV6-1 to TRBJ2-1; 11 positions match TRBD2. CDR1 and CDR2 from the germline V gene are MNHNS and SASEGT. The trim removed 2 bases at V and 7 bases at J, leaving 10 bases unmatched. This CDR3 has 17 amino acids. CDR3 bases: TGTGCCAGCAGTGAAATGGGACTAGCGGAGGGAAGAAATGAGCAGTTCTTC. It yields the protein CASSEMGLAEGRNEQFF.

This chain connects TRBV20-1 to TRBJ2-7; D perhaps matches TRBD2 (5 bases). Germline V gives CDR1 DFQATT, CDR2 SNEGSKA (reference sequence). V shed 3 bases and J shed 2 bases, with 17 bases lying between them. This CDR3 is built from 15 residues. For the CDR3, the DNA is TGCAGTGCTAGTCTACCGGGGTCTGGGACCTACGAGCAGTACTTC. Encoded protein: CSASLPGSGTYEQYF.

V gene TRBV10-3 combines with J gene TRBJ1-5; the match to TRBD1 covers 7 bases. This CDR3 is built from 16 residues. Germline V lookup: CDR1 ENHRY, CDR2 SYGVKD. V was pared by 6 bases and J by 0 bases, with 8 bases of the junction left unmatched. Written as DNA, the CDR3 is TGTGCCATCAGCCGAGCAGGGGGGGATAGCAATCAGCCCCAGCATTTT. It translates to CAISRAGGDSNQPQHF.

In its sample, this clonotype was seen a few times. The chain uses TRBV29-1 and TRBJ2-7; TRBD2 is a possible D gene (6 bases). The V end lost 4 bases, the J end lost 0 bases, and 13 bases lay between the germline ends. CDR1 is SQVTM, CDR2 ANQGSEA, per germline. The CDR3 has 14 residues. CDR3 protein: CSVVTFGGSYEQYF. DNA of the CDR3: TGCAGCGTTGTTACCTTCGGGGGCTCCTACGAGCAGTACTTC.